This TCR beta chain was retrieved from a study of Ad26.COV2.S vaccination and SARS-CoV-2 variants. Study-wide findings and caveats: In TCR breadth and depth analyses, total T cell responses may have been underestimated.

Treatment here: 15 to 20 received Ad26.COV2.S at low or high dose, single or two shots; roughly 5 received placebo; per-sample allocation not given. Specimens were obtained on day 63 following the first vaccine or placebo injection. With regard to this clone: Its antigen is not identified.

Assay: immunoSEQ multiplex PCR; the TCRdb copy retains only in-frame clones and omits some. Of about 250,000 clones in the sample, 70% to 90% were seen once. The material was peripheral blood, obtained in a trial of Ad26.COV2.S vaccine versus placebo. The source of this sequence is a person aged 18-65 years who received the Ad26.COV2.S COVID-19 vaccine or a placebo.

The CDR3 DNA is TGTGCCACGAAGAACAGCGGCACAGATACGCAGTATTTT. Its translation: CATKNSGTDTQYF. The chain employs TRBV19 and TRBJ2-3; D unclear. This CDR3 is 13 amino acids long. Germline V gene sequence: CDR1 LNHDA, CDR2 SQIVND (reference sequence). The V end lost 10 bases, the J end lost 1 base, and 12 bases lay between the germline ends.